A single sample gave rise to the 10 T cell receptor beta chains below, sequenced in a study of patients and donors after allogeneic stem cell transplantation. From the RT-PCR reads, TCRdb called clonotypes with MiXCR, one entry per CDR3 protein. The table lists roughly 960,000 distinct CDR3 sequences, roughly 18% of them singletons. Source material: blood, either unsorted or a sorted T cell fraction (not recorded which). Receptors were obtained from a human donor who was either an allogeneic HSCT recipient or a stem cell or donor lymphocyte infusion donor (not recorded which). It is not recorded whose cells these are; they may come from a transplant donor.

The rearrangement links TRBV6-2 or TRBV6-3 to TRBJ2-2; tentative D call: TRBD1 (5 bases). Germline CDR1 and CDR2: MNHEY and SVGEGT. V shed 6 bases and J shed 0 bases, with 11 bases lying between them. This CDR3 contains 15 residues. The CDR3 DNA reads as TGTGCCAGCAGAGTGACAGACACGAACACCGGGGAGCTGTTTTTT. It is translated as CASRVTDTNTGELFF.

The chain carries TRBV20-1 and TRBJ2-7; D may be TRBD1 or TRBD2 (7 bases each). The CDR3 loop spans 14 amino acids. Trimming shortened V by 6 bases and J by 0 bases, and 15 bases separated the two germline ends. Germline loops: CDR1 DFQATT, CDR2 SNEGSKA (reference sequence). CDR3 nucleotide sequence: TGCAGTGCCCACGACAGGGAGGGCTCCTACGAGCAGTACTTC. Amino acids: CSAHDREGSYEQYF.

The table lists this clonotype with a few counts. The chain employs TRBV5-1 and TRBJ1-4; D unclear. V was clipped by 4 bases and J by 0 bases, with 10 bases between them. The CDR3 is 15 amino acids. The germline V gene has CDR1 SGHRS and CDR2 YFSETQ. This chain's CDR3 is CASSTGGTTNEKLFF. The CDR3 coding sequence is TGCGCCAGCAGCACTGGAGGGACAACTAATGAAAAACTGTTTTTT.

This clonotype came up a few times. V is TRBV6-2 or TRBV6-3 and J is TRBJ2-1, with 9 bases aligning to TRBD2. Losses at the gene ends were 1 base for V and 2 bases for J; bases not matched to a gene: 6. The CDR3 is made up of 17 amino acids. CDR1 MNHEY and CDR2 SVGEGT come from the germline V gene. In DNA, the CDR3 is TGTGCCAGCAGTTACTATCCGGGACTAGCTCCCTACAATGAGCAGTTCTTC. Protein sequence: CASSYYPGLAPYNEQFF.

The chain joins TRBV3-1 to TRBJ2-1, with 13 bases aligning to TRBD2. Losses at the gene ends were 4 bases for V and 7 bases for J; bases not matched to a gene: 4. Germline CDR1 reads LGHDT; CDR2 reads YNNKEL (reference sequence). The length of the CDR3 is 15 residues. The DNA for the CDR3 is TGTGCCAGCAGCCGACTAGCGGGGGGCACTAATGAGCAGTTCTTC. It codes for CASSRLAGGTNEQFF.

This clonotype appeared a few times. This sequence joins TRBV7-7 and TRBJ2-2, with TRBD2 as a possible D gene (7 bases). Between the trimmed V and J ends, which lost 4 bases and 6 bases, there was a span of 18 bases. In germline, CDR1 is SSHAT, CDR2 FNYEAQ (reference sequence). The CDR3 loop spans 16 amino acids. The chain's CDR3 is CASSSLGGGSAGELFF. The CDR3 DNA follows: TGTGCCAGCAGCTCCCTGGGGGGCGGGAGTGCCGGGGAGCTGTTTTTT. Combining the CDR3 with reference TRBV7-7 and TRBJ2-2 gives the whole variable domain GAGVSQSPRYKVTKRGQDVTLRCDPISSHATLYWYQQALGQGPEFLTYFNYEAQPDKSGLPSDRFSAERPEGSISTLTIQRTEQRDSAMYRCASSSLGGGSAGELFFGEGSRLTVL.

The chain uses TRBV5-1 and TRBJ2-5; 7 nucleotides line up with TRBD2. V lost 0 bases to trimming and J lost 5 bases; unmatched junction nucleotides: 7. The germline gives CDR1 SGHRS, CDR2 YFSETQ. The CDR3 sequence is 15 residues long. For the CDR3, the DNA is TGCGCCAGCAGCTTGGAGGGAGGGCCCTCGGAGACCCAGTACTTC. It codes for CASSLEGGPSETQYF. The entire variable domain, with the rest obtained from reference TRBV5-1 and TRBJ2-5, is as follows: KAGVTQTPRYLIKTRGQQVTLSCSPISGHRSVSWYQQTPGQGLQFLFEYFSETQRNKGNFPGRFSGRQFSNSRSEMNVSTLELGDSALYLCASSLEGGPSETQYFGPGTRLLVL.

This clonotype was detected only a few times. V gene TRBV7-2 combines with J gene TRBJ2-5; D is perhaps TRBD2 (6 bases). This CDR3 has 17 residues. Germline V gives CDR1 SGHTA, CDR2 FQGNSA. Trimming pared 2 bases from V and 3 bases from J, leaving 19 bases between. CDR3 in amino acids: CASSLFGGLAEEETQYF. CDR3 coding DNA: TGTGCCAGCAGCTTATTTGGCGGGTTAGCGGAAGAAGAGACCCAGTACTTC.

In this sample, this clonotype turned up a few times. This chain links TRBV5-6 with TRBJ2-2, with 7 bases that match TRBD2. CDR3 length: 16 residues. The germline V gene has CDR1 SGHDT and CDR2 YYEEEE. Unmatched junction bases numbered 8, after V lost 3 bases and J lost 3 bases. The CDR3 reads CASSSAGGSYTGELFF. As DNA, the CDR3 is TGTGCCAGCAGCTCCGCGGGCGGGAGCTACACCGGGGAGCTGTTTTTT.

The rearrangement links TRBV12-3 or TRBV12-4 to TRBJ2-5, with D possibly being TRBD1 or TRBD2 (6 bases each). CDR3 size: 13 residues. Trimming took off 5 bases at V and 9 bases at J, with 16 bases between the two ends. The CDR3: CASSLGTGGPQYF. In nucleotides, the CDR3 is TGTGCCAGCAGTCTAGGGACCGGGGGCCCCCAGTACTTC.